Listed here are 7 T cell receptor beta chains from one sample, sequenced in a study of blood T cells in healthy people across ages. Together with a sample-barcoded 5' primer, a J-beta primer mix was included in a second PCR lasting about 7 to 11 cycles. Each CDR3 protein gets one entry after TCRdb re-called the 5' RACE reads with MiXCR. Here the sample spans over a million distinct CDR3 sequences, 59% being singletons. What was sequenced was blood. The source is a young man in good health.

The J gene is TRBJ2-1, the V gene TRBV12-3 or TRBV12-4, with D maybe TRBD1 (6 bases). Trimming left V 6 bases short and J 7 bases short, with 19 bases between. This CDR3 comprises 15 residues. CDR3: CASRGDDRIVNEQFF. CDR3 nucleotide sequence: TGTGCCAGCAGGGGTGATGACAGGATAGTTAATGAGCAGTTCTTC.

This clonotype was found a few times. The rearrangement links TRBV4-3 to TRBJ2-3; 11 nucleotides align to TRBD2. Germline CDR1 is LGHNA and CDR2 is YSLEER. This CDR3 has 17 amino acids. V shed 1 base and J 1 base; nucleotides not matched to a gene: 4. CDR3 protein: CASSQALAGGRTDTQYF. The CDR3 DNA reads as TGCGCCAGCAGCCAAGCCCTAGCGGGGGGTCGCACAGATACGCAGTATTTT.

V usage is TRBV3-1 and J usage is TRBJ2-4; 7 nucleotides match TRBD2. Germline V gives CDR1 LGHDT, CDR2 YNNKEL (reference sequence). This CDR3 contains 16 residues. J was trimmed by 6 bases and V by 1 base; bases with no gene match: 9. CDR3 amino acids: CASSQGPGLDGNIQYF. CDR3 in DNA: TGTGCCAGCAGCCAAGGACCCGGACTAGACGGAAACATTCAGTACTTC.

This chain joins TRBV6-1 and TRBJ2-6; D gene uncertain. V gave up 4 bases and J gave up 3 bases, with 7 bases separating them. In germline, CDR1 is MNHNS, CDR2 SASEGT. The CDR3 spans 14 residues. The CDR3 DNA sequence: TGTGCCAGCAGTGCCTATGGTGGGGCCAACGTCCTGACTTTC. Translating it yields CASSAYGGANVLTF.

The chain has TRBV12-3 or TRBV12-4 and TRBJ2-5; 8 bases match TRBD2. V lost 6 bases to trimming and J lost 4 bases; unmatched junction nucleotides: 10. The CDR3 covers 15 residues. The CDR3 here is CASSLRRGTRETQYF. The CDR3 DNA is TGTGCCAGCAGCCTACGGCGTGGGACTAGAGAGACCCAGTACTTC.

V is TRBV6-5 and J is TRBJ1-3; D possibly corresponds to TRBD1 (5 bases). V lost 4 bases to trimming and J lost 0 bases, with 10 bases between them. There are 15 residues in the CDR3. CDR1 is MNHEY, CDR2 SVGAGI, per germline. The CDR3 DNA sequence: TGTGCCAGCAGTTGGGGACGGCACTCTGGAAACACCATATATTTT. It encodes CASSWGRHSGNTIYF.

The chain is built from TRBV3-1 and TRBJ2-3; weak D call: TRBD2 (5 bases). The CDR3 is 15 residues long. Germline CDR1 and CDR2: LGHDT and YNNKEL (reference sequence). V was pared by 4 bases and J by 2 bases, with 13 bases between. CDR3 DNA sequence: TGTGCCAGCAGCCGAATGGCTAGCCCCACAGATACGCAGTATTTT. It codes for CASSRMASPTDTQYF.